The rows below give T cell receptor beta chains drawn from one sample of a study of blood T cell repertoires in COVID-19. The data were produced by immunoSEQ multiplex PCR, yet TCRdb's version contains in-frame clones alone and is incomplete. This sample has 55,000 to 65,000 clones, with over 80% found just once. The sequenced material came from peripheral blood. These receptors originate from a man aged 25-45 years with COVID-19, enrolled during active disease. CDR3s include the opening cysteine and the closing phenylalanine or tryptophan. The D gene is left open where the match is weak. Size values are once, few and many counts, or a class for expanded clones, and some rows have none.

CDR3 DNA: TGTGCCAGCAGTGAAGCAGAGTTGGGGACTAGCGGCTACGAGCAGTACTTC
CDR3 protein: CASSEAELGTSGYEQYF
D gene: TRBD2
V gene: TRBV6-1
J gene: TRBJ2-7
clone size: NA

CDR3 DNA: TGTGCCAGCTCATCGGGACAGGGGCGCTATGGCTACACCTTC
CDR3 protein: CASSSGQGRYGYTF
D gene: TRBD1
V gene: TRBV18
J gene: TRBJ1-2
clone size: NA

CDR3 DNA: TGTGCCAGCTCCATCACCCACCCCCAGGGGGGTGAAAAACTGTTTTTT
CDR3 protein: CASSITHPQGGEKLFF
D gene: TRBD1
V gene: TRBV18
J gene: TRBJ1-4
clone size: NA

CDR3 DNA: TGTGCCAGTAGACAGGACAACTCTGGAAACACCATATATTTT
CDR3 protein: CASRQDNSGNTIYF
D gene: NA
V gene: TRBV19
J gene: TRBJ1-3
clone size: NA

CDR3 DNA: TGTGCCAGCAGCTTCACAAGGGACAGCTATGGCTACACCTTC
CDR3 protein: CASSFTRDSYGYTF
D gene: TRBD1
V gene: TRBV7-2
J gene: TRBJ1-2
clone size: NA

CDR3 DNA: TGTGCCAGCAGCCGCCCGCAAGCCCCCTCTGGGGCCAACGTCCTGACTTTC
CDR3 protein: CASSRPQAPSGANVLTF
D gene: NA
V gene: TRBV7-9
J gene: TRBJ2-6
clone size: NA

CDR3 DNA: TGTGCCAGCTCCCCTAGGGGTCCCTACAATGAGCAGTTCTTC
CDR3 protein: CASSPRGPYNEQFF
D gene: NA
V gene: TRBV6-4
J gene: TRBJ2-1
clone size: NA

CDR3 DNA: TGTGCCAGCAGTTCAGGGATGTGGGAGCAGTACTTC
CDR3 protein: CASSSGMWEQYF
D gene: NA
V gene: TRBV25-1
J gene: TRBJ2-7
clone size: NA

CDR3 DNA: TGTGCCAGCAGTGTCCCAGGCGCTGGCACAGATACGCAGTATTTT
CDR3 protein: CASSVPGAGTDTQYF
D gene: NA
V gene: TRBV28
J gene: TRBJ2-3
clone size: NA

CDR3 DNA: TGTGCCAGCAGTCCTGGACAGTATGGCTACACCTTC
CDR3 protein: CASSPGQYGYTF
D gene: NA
V gene: TRBV6-5
J gene: TRBJ1-2
clone size: NA

CDR3 DNA: TGTGCCAGCAGCAACAGACCCGCACGTCGTCCGAGCTATGGCTACACCTTC
CDR3 protein: CASSNRPARRPSYGYTF
D gene: NA
V gene: TRBV5-4
J gene: TRBJ1-2
clone size: NA

CDR3 DNA: TGTGCCAGCAGCTTAAGGCAGGGGGCGAATACGCAGTATTTT
CDR3 protein: CASSLRQGANTQYF
D gene: TRBD1
V gene: TRBV13
J gene: TRBJ2-3
clone size: NA

CDR3 DNA: TGTGCCAGCAGCTCGACAGGGGAAAAACTGTTTTTT
CDR3 protein: CASSSTGEKLFF
D gene: TRBD1
V gene: TRBV5-4
J gene: TRBJ1-4
clone size: NA

CDR3 DNA: TGTGCCAGTAGTATCGGGACACCCTACGAGCAGTACTTC
CDR3 protein: CASSIGTPYEQYF
D gene: NA
V gene: TRBV19
J gene: TRBJ2-7
clone size: NA

CDR3 DNA: TGTGCCAGCAGTTTGCGGGAGAAGGGCACAGATACGCAGTATTTT
CDR3 protein: CASSLREKGTDTQYF
D gene: TRBD2
V gene: TRBV28
J gene: TRBJ2-3
clone size: few

CDR3 DNA: TGTGCCAGCAGCCTAGTAGCCGGGGAGCTGTTTTTT
CDR3 protein: CASSLVAGELFF
D gene: NA
V gene: TRBV27
J gene: TRBJ2-2
clone size: NA

CDR3 DNA: TGTGCCAGCAGTTACGGTGGGACAGGACTCCCTGGCTACACCTTC
CDR3 protein: CASSYGGTGLPGYTF
D gene: TRBD1
V gene: TRBV6-5
J gene: TRBJ1-2
clone size: few

CDR3 DNA: TGTGCCAGCAGTTACCATACTGACAGGAATCAGCCCCAGCATTTT
CDR3 protein: CASSYHTDRNQPQHF
D gene: NA
V gene: TRBV6-2/TRBV6-3
J gene: TRBJ1-5
clone size: NA

CDR3 DNA: TGTGCCAGCAGCCACCCGGGACAGCCGCCCTACGAGCAGTACTTC
CDR3 protein: CASSHPGQPPYEQYF
D gene: TRBD1
V gene: TRBV7-2
J gene: TRBJ2-7
clone size: NA

CDR3 DNA: TGTGCCAGCAGCTTAGGTACAGCGGGAGCTTATGAGCAGTTCTTC
CDR3 protein: CASSLGTAGAYEQFF
D gene: TRBD2
V gene: TRBV11-2
J gene: TRBJ2-1
clone size: NA

CDR3 DNA: TGTGCCAGCACCGTGACAGGGGATCAATCCGGTCTATCACCCCTCCACTTT
CDR3 protein: CASTVTGDQSGLSPLHF
D gene: TRBD1
V gene: TRBV2
J gene: TRBJ1-6
clone size: NA

CDR3 DNA: TGTGCCAGCAGTCGGGAGGCCCAAGAGACCCAGTACTTC
CDR3 protein: CASSREAQETQYF
D gene: TRBD2
V gene: TRBV6-6
J gene: TRBJ2-5
clone size: NA

CDR3 DNA: TGTGCCAGTAGTCCACTACAGGGGCTCGGCAATCAGCCCCAGCATTTT
CDR3 protein: CASSPLQGLGNQPQHF
D gene: TRBD1
V gene: TRBV19
J gene: TRBJ1-5
clone size: NA

CDR3 DNA: TGTGCCAGTAGTATAGTAGGGGCATCTAACTATGGCTACACCTTC
CDR3 protein: CASSIVGASNYGYTF
D gene: NA
V gene: TRBV19
J gene: TRBJ1-2
clone size: NA

CDR3 DNA: TGCGCCAGCAGCCCACGATCGACAGGGAGCAGCGGAAACACCATATATTTT
CDR3 protein: CASSPRSTGSSGNTIYF
D gene: TRBD1
V gene: TRBV5-1
J gene: TRBJ1-3
clone size: once

CDR3 DNA: TGTGCCAGCAGTGTTACAGGGGGCGGCGCCTATGGCTACACCTTC
CDR3 protein: CASSVTGGGAYGYTF
D gene: TRBD1
V gene: TRBV27
J gene: TRBJ1-2
clone size: NA

CDR3 DNA: TGTGCCAGTAGTATGAGCGGACAGCGATCTTATGGCTACACCTTC
CDR3 protein: CASSMSGQRSYGYTF
D gene: NA
V gene: TRBV19
J gene: TRBJ1-2
clone size: few

CDR3 DNA: TGTGCCAGTTCTCCGACCGACAGGGGGAGAGATGGCTACACCTTC
CDR3 protein: CASSPTDRGRDGYTF
D gene: TRBD1
V gene: TRBV27
J gene: TRBJ1-2
clone size: once

CDR3 DNA: TGTGCCTGGAGTGGGACAGAGAGTGAAAAACTGTTTTTT
CDR3 protein: CAWSGTESEKLFF
D gene: NA
V gene: TRBV30
J gene: TRBJ1-4
clone size: NA

CDR3 DNA: TGTGCCAGCAGCCAGGGGCTATACAATGAGCAGTTCTTC
CDR3 protein: CASSQGLYNEQFF
D gene: NA
V gene: TRBV7-2
J gene: TRBJ2-1
clone size: NA

CDR3 DNA: TGTGCCAGCAGTTTATCCCCTTCTAGCTGGGGTGAGCAGTTCTTC
CDR3 protein: CASSLSPSSWGEQFF
D gene: NA
V gene: TRBV27
J gene: TRBJ2-1
clone size: once

CDR3 DNA: TGTGCCAGCAGCCAAGAAGAGGGTGTTAATGAAAAACTGTTTTTT
CDR3 protein: CASSQEEGVNEKLFF
D gene: NA
V gene: TRBV14
J gene: TRBJ1-4
clone size: NA

CDR3 DNA: TGTGCCAGCACTTGGGACAGGGCCTACGAGCAGTACTTC
CDR3 protein: CASTWDRAYEQYF
D gene: TRBD1
V gene: TRBV2
J gene: TRBJ2-7
clone size: NA

CDR3 DNA: TGTGCCAGCAGCGTGCAGGCTAAAGTGGATCAGCCCCAGCATTTT
CDR3 protein: CASSVQAKVDQPQHF
D gene: NA
V gene: TRBV5-5
J gene: TRBJ1-5
clone size: NA

CDR3 DNA: TGTGCCAGCAGGATGGACAGGTTCAGCTCTGGAAACACCATATATTTT
CDR3 protein: CASRMDRFSSGNTIYF
D gene: TRBD1
V gene: TRBV2
J gene: TRBJ1-3
clone size: NA

CDR3 DNA: TGCGCCATCCTTCCCGGGGGAAACACCATATATTTT
CDR3 protein: CAILPGGNTIYF
D gene: NA
V gene: TRBV23-1
J gene: TRBJ1-3
clone size: NA

CDR3 DNA: TGTGCCAGTAACCCCTCGGGAGGGCGAACTGAAGCTTTCTTT
CDR3 protein: CASNPSGGRTEAFF
D gene: NA
V gene: TRBV19
J gene: TRBJ1-1
clone size: NA

CDR3 DNA: TGTGCCACCAGTGGGACCGCACAGGGTGAGCAGTTCTTC
CDR3 protein: CATSGTAQGEQFF
D gene: NA
V gene: TRBV24-1
J gene: TRBJ2-1
clone size: NA

CDR3 DNA: TGTGCCAGCAGCCGCACCAGGGGCAGCTCCTACGAGCAGTACTTC
CDR3 protein: CASSRTRGSSYEQYF
D gene: NA
V gene: TRBV5-5
J gene: TRBJ2-7
clone size: once